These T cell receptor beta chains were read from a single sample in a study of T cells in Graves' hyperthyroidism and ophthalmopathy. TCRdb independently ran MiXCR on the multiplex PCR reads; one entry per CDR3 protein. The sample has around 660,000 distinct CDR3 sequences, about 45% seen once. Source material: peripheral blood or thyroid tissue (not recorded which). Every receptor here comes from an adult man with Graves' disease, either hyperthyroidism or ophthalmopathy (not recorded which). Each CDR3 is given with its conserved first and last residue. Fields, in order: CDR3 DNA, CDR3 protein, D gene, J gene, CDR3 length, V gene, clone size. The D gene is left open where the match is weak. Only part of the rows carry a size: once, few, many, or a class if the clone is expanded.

TGCAGCGTAGGGGGAATTGGGGAGACCCAGTACTTC,CSVGGIGETQYF,NA,TRBJ2-5,12,TRBV29-1,once
TGTGCCAGCAGTTTAGCAAGGACAGGAAACTATGGCTACACCTTC,CASSLARTGNYGYTF,TRBD1,TRBJ1-2,15,TRBV12-3/TRBV12-4,many
TGCGCCAGCAGCTTGACAGGGGGAATCTACGAGCAGTACTTC,CASSLTGGIYEQYF,TRBD1,TRBJ2-7,14,TRBV5-1,NA
TGTGCCAGCAGTGAAGCGGGGGTTGGAATTCAGCCCCAGCATTTT,CASSEAGVGIQPQHF,NA,TRBJ1-5,15,TRBV2,few
TGCAGCGGGCGGGACGGGGGAGCTTTCTTT,CSGRDGGAFF,NA,TRBJ1-1,10,TRBV29-1,NA
TGTGCCAGCAGCCAAGAACGTCTCTCTCGGCGGAGCTATGGCTACACCTTC,CASSQERLSRRSYGYTF,NA,TRBJ1-2,17,TRBV9,few
TGTGCCATCAGTGGACTAGCGGGACAAGAGACCCAGTACTTC,CAISGLAGQETQYF,TRBD2,TRBJ2-5,14,TRBV10-3,NA
TGTGCCAGCAGTTTAGCCCAGGGGGCTCGGCAAGAAAAACTGTTTTTT,CASSLAQGARQEKLFF,TRBD1,TRBJ1-4,16,TRBV12-3/TRBV12-4,few
TGTGCCAGCAGCGCGGACAGTAACTATGGCTACACCTTC,CASSADSNYGYTF,NA,TRBJ1-2,13,TRBV2,many
TGTGCCAGCAGCTTAGAAGGGGGCTGGGAGACTGAAGCTTTCTTT,CASSLEGGWETEAFF,TRBD1,TRBJ1-1,15,TRBV7-8,many
TGCAGCGTTGAAGATGGTGGGGGAGCAGATACGCAGTATTTT,CSVEDGGGADTQYF,NA,TRBJ2-3,14,TRBV29-1,NA
TGCAGCTCGGGACAGGGGCTCACTGAAGCTTTCTTT,CSSGQGLTEAFF,TRBD1,TRBJ1-1,12,TRBV29-1,NA
TGTGCCAGCAGCTACCCCGGCGGGGAGCTGTTTTTT,CASSYPGGELFF,NA,TRBJ2-2,12,TRBV9,NA
TGCGCCAGCGGAGGACAGGGAGGGAATGAAAAACTGTTTTTT,CASGGQGGNEKLFF,TRBD1,TRBJ1-4,14,TRBV10-2,many
TGTGCCAGCAGTACACTAGCGGGAGGGAACCAAGAGACCCAGTACTTC,CASSTLAGGNQETQYF,TRBD2,TRBJ2-5,16,TRBV25-1,many
TGTGCCGGGACAGGGGAGACAGAGACCCAGTACTTC,CAGTGETETQYF,TRBD1,TRBJ2-5,12,TRBV15,once
TGTGCCAGCAGATTCGGGGGCATAGAGACCCAGTACTTC,CASRFGGIETQYF,NA,TRBJ2-5,13,TRBV3-1,few
TGTGCCAGTACTACAACAGGGGGCACTGAAGCTTTCTTT,CASTTTGGTEAFF,TRBD1,TRBJ1-1,13,TRBV25-1,NA
TGTGCCATCAGTGATAATAGGGGTGGCAATCAGCCCCAGCATTTT,CAISDNRGGNQPQHF,NA,TRBJ1-5,15,TRBV10-3,many
TGTGCCAGCCGATTAGACAGGGCACGAGAAAAACTGTTTTTT,CASRLDRAREKLFF,TRBD1,TRBJ1-4,14,TRBV2,NA
TGTGCCAGCAGCTTTACGACTAGCGTGGGACCCGGGGAGCTGTTTTTT,CASSFTTSVGPGELFF,TRBD2,TRBJ2-2,16,TRBV7-8,NA
TGCAGTGCTCCGGGGGGGAATTCACCCCTCCACTTT,CSAPGGNSPLHF,NA,TRBJ1-6,12,TRBV20-1,many
TGTGCCAGCAGCGTCGGGACAGCGGGGGAGACCCAGTACTTC,CASSVGTAGETQYF,NA,TRBJ2-5,14,TRBV7-7,NA
TGTGCCAGCAGTTTTGTTTTAGCGACCTACGAGCAGTACTTC,CASSFVLATYEQYF,NA,TRBJ2-7,14,TRBV12-3/TRBV12-4,NA
TGCAGCGTTGGGGTCCTCCCCGGGGAGCTGTTTTTT,CSVGVLPGELFF,NA,TRBJ2-2,12,TRBV29-1,NA
TGTGCCAGTAGTTTGCGGGACAGGGGGGGCCACTATGGCTACACCTTC,CASSLRDRGGHYGYTF,TRBD1,TRBJ1-2,16,TRBV19,few
TGCAGTGCTAGAGATCCTAGAGGATCGCGAGAGACCCAGTACTTC,CSARDPRGSRETQYF,NA,TRBJ2-5,15,TRBV20-1,NA
TGTGCCAGCAGCTTAGGAGGGACAGGGAGGCGGAGGGACTACACCTTC,CASSLGGTGRRRDYTF,TRBD1,TRBJ1-2,16,TRBV7-8,few
TGTGCCAGCAGTTTATTAGAGGAGAGGACAGGGCGCTCGGGTGGCTACACCTTC,CASSLLEERTGRSGGYTF,TRBD1,TRBJ1-2,18,TRBV7-9,NA
TGCAGCTTGGGTGGCAGGGAATACACTGAAGCTTTCTTT,CSLGGREYTEAFF,NA,TRBJ1-1,13,TRBV29-1,NA
TGTGCCTGGAGTGTTACAGGGGCCACGAACACTGAAGCTTTCTTT,CAWSVTGATNTEAFF,TRBD1,TRBJ1-1,15,TRBV2,NA
TGTGCCAGCAGTGATGGGGCAGGTGGTCCCCAAGAGACCCAGTACTTC,CASSDGAGGPQETQYF,NA,TRBJ2-5,16,TRBV2,NA
TGCGCCAGCAGCTTGGAAGGGGTTGGCGAAAAACTGTTTTTT,CASSLEGVGEKLFF,NA,TRBJ1-4,14,TRBV5-1,many
TGTGCCAGCAGTGCCCCTCCACAGGGAGCCTCCTACGAGCAGTACTTC,CASSAPPQGASYEQYF,NA,TRBJ2-7,16,TRBV25-1,NA
TGTGCCAGCAGCCCTTTCGCGGGAAGGAACACTGAAGCTTTCTTT,CASSPFAGRNTEAFF,NA,TRBJ1-1,15,TRBV14,NA
TGTGCCAGCAGCCGGACCGGGACCACCTTC,CASSRTGTTF,NA,TRBJ1-2,10,TRBV7-9,NA
TGCAGTGCTAGAAGGACAGGAGTGTTCTATGGCTACACCTTC,CSARRTGVFYGYTF,TRBD1,TRBJ1-2,14,TRBV20-1,many
TGTGCCAGCAGCTTCAAAGAGTCAACTAATGAAAAACTGTTTTTT,CASSFKESTNEKLFF,NA,TRBJ1-4,15,TRBV5-4,NA
TGTGCCAGCAGCCTCACAACAGGGGGCATGTTGTCTTTT,CASSLTTGGMLSF,TRBD1,TRBJ1-4,13,TRBV7-9,many
TGCAGCGTTGAGGGGGAGTTGACCGGGGAGCTGTTTTTT,CSVEGELTGELFF,NA,TRBJ2-2,13,TRBV29-1,NA
TGTGCCAGCAGCTTAACCTTCAGGGGGAACTCTGGAAACACCATATATTTT,CASSLTFRGNSGNTIYF,TRBD1,TRBJ1-3,17,TRBV7-9,many
TGCAGCGTGCGGGGGGCTCTGGGGCAGTACTTC,CSVRGALGQYF,TRBD2,TRBJ2-7,11,TRBV29-1,NA